This TCR beta chain was identified in a study of T cell responses to AZD1222 COVID-19 vaccine. At the level of the study: Second doses at about 4 or about 12 weeks were pooled.

Germline-derived CDR1 and CDR2 are MGHRA and YSYEKL. The V gene lost 5 bases and the J gene lost 0 bases, with 8 bases spanning the gap. This CDR3 spans 14 amino acids. Clones were sequenced by immunoSEQ multiplex PCR, and TCRdb holds only the in-frame ones, with some missing. The sample records about 130,000 clones, roughly 90% being singletons. General study findings and limits: Donors in the cohort were predominantly white British and more often female, and clonal diversity was possibly underestimated. CD4 TCRs associated with vaccination spanned spike, dominating at 160-218 and 743-854.

Remarks on this clone: Its antigen is unidentified.

The chain combines TRBV4-1 with TRBJ1-3; D call uncertain. This receptor was identified in an adult in good health. The material sequenced was peripheral blood, taken on day 0 of AZD1222 vaccination. CDR3 bases: TGCGCCAGCAGCGAACGCAGCTCTGGAAACACCATATATTTT. It is translated as CASSERSSGNTIYF.